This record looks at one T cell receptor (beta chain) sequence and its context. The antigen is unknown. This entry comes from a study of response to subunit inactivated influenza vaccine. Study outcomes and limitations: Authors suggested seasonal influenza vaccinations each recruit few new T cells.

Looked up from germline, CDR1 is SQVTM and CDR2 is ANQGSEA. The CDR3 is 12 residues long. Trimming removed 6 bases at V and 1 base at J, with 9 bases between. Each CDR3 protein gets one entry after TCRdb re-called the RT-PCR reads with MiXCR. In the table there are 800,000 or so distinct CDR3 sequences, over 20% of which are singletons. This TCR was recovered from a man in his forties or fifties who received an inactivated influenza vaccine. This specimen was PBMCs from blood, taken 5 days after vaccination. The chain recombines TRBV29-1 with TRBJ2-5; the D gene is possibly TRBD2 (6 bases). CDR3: CSVGLGQETQYF. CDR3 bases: TGCAGCGTGGGACTCGGCCAAGAGACCCAGTACTTC.